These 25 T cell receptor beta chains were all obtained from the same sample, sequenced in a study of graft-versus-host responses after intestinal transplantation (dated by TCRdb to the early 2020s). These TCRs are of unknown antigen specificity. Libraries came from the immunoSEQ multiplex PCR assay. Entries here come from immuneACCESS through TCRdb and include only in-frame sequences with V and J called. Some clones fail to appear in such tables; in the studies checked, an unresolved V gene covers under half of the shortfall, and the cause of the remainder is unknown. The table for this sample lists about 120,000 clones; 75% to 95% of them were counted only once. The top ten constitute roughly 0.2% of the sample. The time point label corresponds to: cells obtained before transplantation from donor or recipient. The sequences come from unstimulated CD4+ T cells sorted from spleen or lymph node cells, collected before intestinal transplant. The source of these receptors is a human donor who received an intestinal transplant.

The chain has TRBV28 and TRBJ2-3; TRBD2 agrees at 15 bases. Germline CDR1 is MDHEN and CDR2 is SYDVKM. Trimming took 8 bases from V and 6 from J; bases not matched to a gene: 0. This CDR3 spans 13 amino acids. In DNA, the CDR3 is TGTGCCAGCGGGACTAGCGGGAGGGATACGCAGTATTTT. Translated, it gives CASGTSGRDTQYF. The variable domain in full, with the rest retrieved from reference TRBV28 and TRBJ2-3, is DVKVTQSSRYLVKRTGEKVFLECVQDMDHENMFWYRQDPGLGLRLIYFSYDVKMKEKGDIPEGYSVSREKKERFSLILESASTNQTSMYLCASGTSGRDTQYFGPGTRLTVL.

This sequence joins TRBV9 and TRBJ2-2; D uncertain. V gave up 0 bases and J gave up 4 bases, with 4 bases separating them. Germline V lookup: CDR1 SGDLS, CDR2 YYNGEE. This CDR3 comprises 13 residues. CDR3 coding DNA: TGTGCCAGCAGCGTAGACGGCACCGGGGAGCTGTTTTTT. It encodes CASSVDGTGELFF.

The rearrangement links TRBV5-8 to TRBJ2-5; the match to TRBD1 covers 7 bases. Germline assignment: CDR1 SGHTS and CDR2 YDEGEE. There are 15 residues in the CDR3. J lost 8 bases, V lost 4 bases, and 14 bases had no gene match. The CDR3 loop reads CASSLRDSSGYTQYF. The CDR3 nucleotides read TGTGCCAGCAGCCTGAGGGACAGCTCGGGGTACACCCAGTACTTC.

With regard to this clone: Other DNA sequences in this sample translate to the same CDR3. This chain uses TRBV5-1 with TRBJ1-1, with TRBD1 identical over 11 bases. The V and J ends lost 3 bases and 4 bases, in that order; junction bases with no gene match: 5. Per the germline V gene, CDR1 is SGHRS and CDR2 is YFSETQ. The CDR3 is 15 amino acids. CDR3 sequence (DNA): TGCGCCAGCAGCTATGGGACAGGGGGTTTCACTGAAGCTTTCTTT. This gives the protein CASSYGTGGFTEAFF.

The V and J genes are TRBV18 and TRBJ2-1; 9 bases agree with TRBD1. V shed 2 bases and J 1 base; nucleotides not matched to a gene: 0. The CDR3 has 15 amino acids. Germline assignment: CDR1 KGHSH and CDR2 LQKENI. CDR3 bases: TGTGCCAGCTCACCAGGGACAGGGTCCTACAATGAGCAGTTCTTC. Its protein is CASSPGTGSYNEQFF.

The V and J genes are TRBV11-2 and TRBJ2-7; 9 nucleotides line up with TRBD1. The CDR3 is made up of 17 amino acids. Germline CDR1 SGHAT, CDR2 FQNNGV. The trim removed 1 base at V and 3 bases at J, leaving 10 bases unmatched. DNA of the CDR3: TGTGCCAGCAGCTTAGCTTATACCGGGACAGGGAGCTACGAGCAGTACTTC. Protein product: CASSLAYTGTGSYEQYF.

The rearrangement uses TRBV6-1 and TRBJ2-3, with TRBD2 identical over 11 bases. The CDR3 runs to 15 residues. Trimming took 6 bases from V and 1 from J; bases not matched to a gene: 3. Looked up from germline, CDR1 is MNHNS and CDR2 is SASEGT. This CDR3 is CASSALAGGTDTQYF. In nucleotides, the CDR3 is TGTGCCAGCAGCGCACTAGCGGGGGGCACAGATACGCAGTATTTT.

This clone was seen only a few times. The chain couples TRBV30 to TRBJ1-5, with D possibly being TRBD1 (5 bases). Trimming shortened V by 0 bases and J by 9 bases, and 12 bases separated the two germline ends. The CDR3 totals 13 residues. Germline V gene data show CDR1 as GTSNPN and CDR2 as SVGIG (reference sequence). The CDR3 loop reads CAWSVEQELPQHF. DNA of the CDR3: TGTGCCTGGAGTGTCGAACAGGAGCTGCCCCAGCATTTT.

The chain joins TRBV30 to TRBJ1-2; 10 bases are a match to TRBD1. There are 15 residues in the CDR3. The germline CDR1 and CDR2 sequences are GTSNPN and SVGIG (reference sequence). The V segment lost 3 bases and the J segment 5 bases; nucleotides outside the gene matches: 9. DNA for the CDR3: TGTGCCTGGAGCCCCCCGGGACAGGGGCCTTATGGCTACACCTTC. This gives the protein CAWSPPGQGPYGYTF.

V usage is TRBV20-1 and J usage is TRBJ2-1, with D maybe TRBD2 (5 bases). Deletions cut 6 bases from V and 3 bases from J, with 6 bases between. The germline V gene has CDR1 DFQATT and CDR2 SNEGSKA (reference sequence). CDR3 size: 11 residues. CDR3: CSARGYNEQFF. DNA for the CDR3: TGCAGTGCCCGGGGCTACAATGAGCAGTTCTTC.

CDR3 protein: CASSLGGPNYNEQFF. The CDR3 DNA sequence: TGTGCCAGCAGTTTGGGGGGACCTAATTACAATGAGCAGTTCTTC. V usage is TRBV28 and J usage is TRBJ2-1; possible D gene TRBD2, 6 bases. There are 15 residues in the CDR3. Trimming took 3 bases from V and 4 from J, leaving 13 bases between them. Looked up from germline, CDR1 is MDHEN and CDR2 is SYDVKM.

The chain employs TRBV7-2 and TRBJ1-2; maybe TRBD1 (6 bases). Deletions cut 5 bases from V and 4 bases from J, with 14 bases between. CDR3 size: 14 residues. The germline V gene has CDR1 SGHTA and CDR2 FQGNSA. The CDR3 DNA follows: TGTGCCAGCAGCGGGGACATCGGCCGCTATGGCTACACCTTC. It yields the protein CASSGDIGRYGYTF.

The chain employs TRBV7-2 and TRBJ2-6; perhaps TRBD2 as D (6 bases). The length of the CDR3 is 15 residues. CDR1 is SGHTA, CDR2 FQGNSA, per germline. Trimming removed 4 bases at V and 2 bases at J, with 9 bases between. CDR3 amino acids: CASSSTSTGANVLTF. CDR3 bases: TGTGCCAGCAGCTCGACTAGTACTGGGGCCAACGTCCTGACTTTC. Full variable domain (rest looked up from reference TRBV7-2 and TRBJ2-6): GAGVSQSPSNKVTEKGKDVELRCDPISGHTALYWYRQSLGQGLEFLIYFQGNSAPDKSGLPSDRFSAERTGGSVSTLTIQRTQQEDSAVYLCASSSTSTGANVLTFGAGSRLTVL.

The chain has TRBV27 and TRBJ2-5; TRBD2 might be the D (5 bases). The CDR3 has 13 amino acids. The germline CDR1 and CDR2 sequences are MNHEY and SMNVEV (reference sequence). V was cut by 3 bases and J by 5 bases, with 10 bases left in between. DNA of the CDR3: TGTGCCAGCAGTTTGGCGGGCGGGGAGACCCAGTACTTC. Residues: CASSLAGGETQYF.

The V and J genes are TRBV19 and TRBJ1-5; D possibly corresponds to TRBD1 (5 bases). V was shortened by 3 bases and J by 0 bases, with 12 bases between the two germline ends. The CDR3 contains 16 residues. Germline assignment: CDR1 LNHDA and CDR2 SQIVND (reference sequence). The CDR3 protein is CASSIRSRDSNQPQHF. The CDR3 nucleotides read TGTGCCAGTAGTATCCGGTCCAGGGATAGCAATCAGCCCCAGCATTTT.

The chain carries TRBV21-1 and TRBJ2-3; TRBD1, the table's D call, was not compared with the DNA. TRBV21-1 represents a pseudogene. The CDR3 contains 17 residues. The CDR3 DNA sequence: TGTGCCAGCAGCAAAGCGGGCAGGCCCTTAGTCACAGATACGCAGTATTTT. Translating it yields CASSKAGRPLVTDTQYF.

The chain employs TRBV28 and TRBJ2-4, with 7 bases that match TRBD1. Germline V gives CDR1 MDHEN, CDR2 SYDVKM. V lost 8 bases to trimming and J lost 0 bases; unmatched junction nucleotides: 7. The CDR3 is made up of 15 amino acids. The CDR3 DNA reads TGTGCCAGCTCCGGACAGGAACTAGCCAAAAACATTCAGTACTTC. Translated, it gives CASSGQELAKNIQYF.

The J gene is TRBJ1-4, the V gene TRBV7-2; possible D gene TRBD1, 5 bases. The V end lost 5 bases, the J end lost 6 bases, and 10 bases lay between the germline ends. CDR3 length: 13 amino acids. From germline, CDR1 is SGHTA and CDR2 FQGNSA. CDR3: CASSLDSYEKLFF. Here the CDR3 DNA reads TGTGCCAGCAGCCTTGACAGTTATGAAAAACTGTTTTTT.

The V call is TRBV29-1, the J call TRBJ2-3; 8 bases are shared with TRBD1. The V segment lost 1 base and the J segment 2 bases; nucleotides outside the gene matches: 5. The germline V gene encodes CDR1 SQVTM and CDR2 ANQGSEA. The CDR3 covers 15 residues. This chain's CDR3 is CSVEGFRGPTDTQYF. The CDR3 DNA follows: TGCAGCGTTGAAGGCTTCAGGGGGCCCACAGATACGCAGTATTTT.

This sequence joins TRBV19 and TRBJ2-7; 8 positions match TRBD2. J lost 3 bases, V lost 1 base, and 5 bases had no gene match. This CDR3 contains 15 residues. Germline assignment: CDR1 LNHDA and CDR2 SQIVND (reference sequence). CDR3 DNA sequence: TGTGCCAGTAGTATAGGCGGGGGGCCGTTCTACGAGCAGTACTTC. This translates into CASSIGGGPFYEQYF.

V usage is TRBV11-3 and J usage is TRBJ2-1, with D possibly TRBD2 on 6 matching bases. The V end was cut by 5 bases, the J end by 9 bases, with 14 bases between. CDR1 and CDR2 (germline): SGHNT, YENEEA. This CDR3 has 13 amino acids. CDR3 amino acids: CASSPPLASEQFF. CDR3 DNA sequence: TGTGCCAGCAGCCCTCCACTAGCAAGTGAGCAGTTCTTC. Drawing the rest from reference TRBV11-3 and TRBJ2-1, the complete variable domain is EAGVVQSPRYKIIEKKQPVAFWCNPISGHNTLYWYLQNLGQGPELLIRYENEEAVDDSQLPKDRFSAERLKGVDSTLKIQPAELGDSAVYLCASSPPLASEQFFGPGTRLTVL.

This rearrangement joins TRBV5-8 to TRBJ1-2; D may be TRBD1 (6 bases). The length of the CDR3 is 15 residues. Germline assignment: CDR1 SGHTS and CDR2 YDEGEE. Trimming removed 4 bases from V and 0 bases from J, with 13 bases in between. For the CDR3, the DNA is TGTGCCAGCAGCCGTACAGGGTTTCCTAACTATGGCTACACCTTC. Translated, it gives CASSRTGFPNYGYTF.

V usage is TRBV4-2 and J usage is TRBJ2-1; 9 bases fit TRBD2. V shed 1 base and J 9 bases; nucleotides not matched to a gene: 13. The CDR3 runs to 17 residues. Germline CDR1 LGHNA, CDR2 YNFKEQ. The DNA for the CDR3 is TGTGCCAGCAGCCAAGCGCCCGGGGGCGGGAGGGCCCGTGAGCAGTTCTTC. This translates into CASSQAPGGGRAREQFF.

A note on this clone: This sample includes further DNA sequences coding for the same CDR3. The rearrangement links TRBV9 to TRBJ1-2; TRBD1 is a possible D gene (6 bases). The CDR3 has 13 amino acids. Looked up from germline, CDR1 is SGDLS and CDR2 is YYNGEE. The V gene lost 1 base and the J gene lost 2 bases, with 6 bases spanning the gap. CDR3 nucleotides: TGTGCCAGCAGCGTAACAGGGAACTATGGCTACACCTTC. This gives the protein CASSVTGNYGYTF.

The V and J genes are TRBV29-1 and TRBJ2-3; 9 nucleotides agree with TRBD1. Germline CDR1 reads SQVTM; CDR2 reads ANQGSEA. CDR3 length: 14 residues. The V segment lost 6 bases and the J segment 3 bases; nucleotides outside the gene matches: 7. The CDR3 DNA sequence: TGCAGCGTAGTGACAGGGGGTGGAACAGATACGCAGTATTTT. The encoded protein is CSVVTGGGTDTQYF.